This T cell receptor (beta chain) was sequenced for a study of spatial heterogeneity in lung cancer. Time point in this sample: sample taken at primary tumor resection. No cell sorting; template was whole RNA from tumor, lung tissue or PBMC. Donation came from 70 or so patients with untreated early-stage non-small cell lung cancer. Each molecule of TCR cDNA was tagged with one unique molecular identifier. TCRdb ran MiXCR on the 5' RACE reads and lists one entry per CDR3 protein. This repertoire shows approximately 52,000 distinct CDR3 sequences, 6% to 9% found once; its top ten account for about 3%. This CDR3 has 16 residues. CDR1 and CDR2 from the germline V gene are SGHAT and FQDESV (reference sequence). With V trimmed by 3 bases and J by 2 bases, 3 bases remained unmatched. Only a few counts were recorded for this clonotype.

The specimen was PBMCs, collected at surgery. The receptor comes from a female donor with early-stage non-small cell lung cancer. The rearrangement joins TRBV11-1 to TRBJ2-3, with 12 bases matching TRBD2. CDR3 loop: CASSFGLAGHTDTQYF. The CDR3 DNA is TGTGCCAGCAGCTTCGGACTAGCGGGGCACACAGATACGCAGTATTTT.